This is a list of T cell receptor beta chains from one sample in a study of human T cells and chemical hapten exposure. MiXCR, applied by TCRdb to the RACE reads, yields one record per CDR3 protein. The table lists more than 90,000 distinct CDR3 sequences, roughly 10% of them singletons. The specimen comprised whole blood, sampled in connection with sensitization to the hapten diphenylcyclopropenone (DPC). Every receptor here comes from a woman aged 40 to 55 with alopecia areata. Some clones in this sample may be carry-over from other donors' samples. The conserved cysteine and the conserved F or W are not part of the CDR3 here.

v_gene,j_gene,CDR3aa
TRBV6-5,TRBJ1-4,ASSSTQQGRHFEKLF
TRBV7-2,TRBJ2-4,ASSLRVGTRGDIQY
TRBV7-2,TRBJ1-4,ASHGGSGEKLF
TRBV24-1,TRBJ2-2,ATSRDRGVGTGELF
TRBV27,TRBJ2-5,ASSLEAGGWETQY
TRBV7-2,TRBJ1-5,ASSLVGGGNQPQH
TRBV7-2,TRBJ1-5,ASSLAGRGNSNQPQH
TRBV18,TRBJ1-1,ASSPGQGHTEAF
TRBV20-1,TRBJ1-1,SAPETGRGSEAF
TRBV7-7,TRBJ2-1,ASSPPGGDEQF
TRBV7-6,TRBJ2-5,ASSSQETQY
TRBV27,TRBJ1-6,ASSLRFRTANSPLH